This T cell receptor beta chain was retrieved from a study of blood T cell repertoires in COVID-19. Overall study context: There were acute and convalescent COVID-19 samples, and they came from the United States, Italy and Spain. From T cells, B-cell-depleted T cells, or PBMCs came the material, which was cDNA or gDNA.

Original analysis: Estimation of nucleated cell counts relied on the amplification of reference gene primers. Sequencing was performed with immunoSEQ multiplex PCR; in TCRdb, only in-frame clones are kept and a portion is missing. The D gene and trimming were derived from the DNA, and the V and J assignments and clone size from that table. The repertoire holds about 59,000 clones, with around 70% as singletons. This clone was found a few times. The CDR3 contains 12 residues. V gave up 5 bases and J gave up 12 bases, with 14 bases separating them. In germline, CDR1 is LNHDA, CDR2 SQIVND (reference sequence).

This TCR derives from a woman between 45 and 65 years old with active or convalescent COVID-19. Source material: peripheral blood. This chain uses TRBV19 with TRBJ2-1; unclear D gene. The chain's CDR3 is CASSLSPSAQFF. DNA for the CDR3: TGTGCCAGTAGTCTTAGCCCTTCTGCGCAGTTCTTC. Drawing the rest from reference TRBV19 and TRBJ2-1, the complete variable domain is DGGITQSPKYLFRKEGQNVTLSCEQNLNHDAMYWYRQDPGQGLRLIYYSQIVNDFQKGDIAEGYSVSREKKESFPLTVTSAQKNPTAFYLCASSLSPSAQFFGPGTRLTVL.